The sequence of this T cell receptor beta chain was determined in a study of T-cell reconstitution after alpha-beta-depleted transplantation in children. Germline assignment: CDR1 SGHTA and CDR2 FQGNSA. V lost 1 base to trimming and J lost 10 bases; unmatched junction nucleotides: 12. The CDR3 runs to 16 residues. In this sample, this clonotype turned up a few times. During its preparation, the TCRbeta library received unique molecular identifiers. TCRdb recomputed calls from the PCR reads with MiXCR, one row per CDR3 protein. The table shows 330,000 or so distinct CDR3 sequences, with under 13% occurring only once.

The chain employs TRBV7-2 and TRBJ1-5, with 8 positions matching TRBD1. This clonotype originated in a human donor who donated a stem cell graft to a child with acute lymphoblastic leukemia. The source material was PBMCs from the stem cell graft donor, sampled from the stem cell graft. The CDR3 sequence: CASSLEGTGGKSPQHF. CDR3 DNA: TGTGCCAGCAGCTTAGAGGGTACAGGGGGGAAATCTCCCCAGCATTTT.